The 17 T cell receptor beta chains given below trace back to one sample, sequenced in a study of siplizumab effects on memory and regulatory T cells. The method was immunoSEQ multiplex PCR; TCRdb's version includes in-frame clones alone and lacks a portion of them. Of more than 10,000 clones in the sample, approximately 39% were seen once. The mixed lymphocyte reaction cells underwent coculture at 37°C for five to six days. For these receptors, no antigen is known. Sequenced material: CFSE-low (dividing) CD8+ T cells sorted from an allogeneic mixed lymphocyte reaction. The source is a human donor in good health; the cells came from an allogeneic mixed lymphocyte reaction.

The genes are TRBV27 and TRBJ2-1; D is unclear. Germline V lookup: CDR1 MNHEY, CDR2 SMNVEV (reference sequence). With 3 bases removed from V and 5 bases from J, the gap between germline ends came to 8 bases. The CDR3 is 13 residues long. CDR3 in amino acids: CASSFGLDNEQFF. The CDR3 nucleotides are TGTGCCAGCAGTTTTGGGCTAGACAATGAGCAGTTCTTC.

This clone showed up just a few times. The CDR3 DNA follows: TGTGCCAGCAGCAGTGACAGGGGGCGGGACGAGCAGTACTTC. Protein product: CASSSDRGRDEQYF. V usage is TRBV21-1 and J usage is TRBJ2-7; TRBD1 is the table's D call and was not checked against the DNA. TRBV21-1 is a recognized pseudogene. The CDR3 totals 14 residues.

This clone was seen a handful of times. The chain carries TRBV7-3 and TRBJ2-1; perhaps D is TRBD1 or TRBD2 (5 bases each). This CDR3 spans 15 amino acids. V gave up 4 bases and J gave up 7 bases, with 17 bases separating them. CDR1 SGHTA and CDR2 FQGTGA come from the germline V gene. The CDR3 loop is CASSYGISGSNEQFF. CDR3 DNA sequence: TGTGCCAGCAGCTATGGGATATCAGGGAGTAATGAGCAGTTCTTC.

CDR3 bases: TGTGCCAGCAGTTTTAGGGGACCGAACACTGAAGCTTTCTTT. Translated: CASSFRGPNTEAFF. The chain carries TRBV7-2 and TRBJ1-1, with D possibly TRBD1 on 5 matching bases. Germline V lookup: CDR1 SGHTA, CDR2 FQGNSA. V dropped 6 bases and J dropped 1 base, with 12 bases sitting between them. CDR3 length: 14 residues.

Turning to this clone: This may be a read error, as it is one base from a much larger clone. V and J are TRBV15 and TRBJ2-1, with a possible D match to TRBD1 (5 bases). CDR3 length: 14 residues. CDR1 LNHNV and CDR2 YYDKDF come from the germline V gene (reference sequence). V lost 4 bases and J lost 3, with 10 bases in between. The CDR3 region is CATSTPGCYNEQFF. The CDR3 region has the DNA TGTGCCACCAGCACTCCAGGGTGCTACAATGAGCAGTTCTTC. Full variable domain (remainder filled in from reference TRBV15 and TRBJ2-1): DAMVIQNPRYQVTQFGKPVTLSCSQTLNHNVMYWYQQKSSQAPKLLFHYYDKDFNNEADTPDNFQSRRPNTSFCFLDIRSPGLGDTAMYLCATSTPGCYNEQFFGPGTRLTVL.

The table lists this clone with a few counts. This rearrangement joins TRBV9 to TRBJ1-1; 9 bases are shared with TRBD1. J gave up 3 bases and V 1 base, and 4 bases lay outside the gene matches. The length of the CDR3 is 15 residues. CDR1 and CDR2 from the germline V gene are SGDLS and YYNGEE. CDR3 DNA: TGTGCCAGCAGCGTAACAGGGGGCTGGGACACTGAAGCTTTCTTT. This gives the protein CASSVTGGWDTEAFF.

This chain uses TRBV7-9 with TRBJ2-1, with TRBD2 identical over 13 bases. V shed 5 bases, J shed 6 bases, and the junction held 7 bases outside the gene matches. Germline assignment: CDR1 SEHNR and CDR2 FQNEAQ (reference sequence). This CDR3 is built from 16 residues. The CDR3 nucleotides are TGTGCCAGCAGCGGAAGGACTAGCGGGAGTCCCAATGAGCAGTTCTTC. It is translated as CASSGRTSGSPNEQFF.

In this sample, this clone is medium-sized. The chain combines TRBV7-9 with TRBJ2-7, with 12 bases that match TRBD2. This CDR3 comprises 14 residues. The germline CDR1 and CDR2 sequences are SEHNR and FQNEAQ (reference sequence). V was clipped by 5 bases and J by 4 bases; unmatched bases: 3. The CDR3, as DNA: TGTGCCAGCAGCCCGACTAGCGGGAGTTACGAGCAGTACTTC. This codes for CASSPTSGSYEQYF. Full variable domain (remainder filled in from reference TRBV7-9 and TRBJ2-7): DTGVSQNPRHKITKRGQNVTFRCDPISEHNRLYWYRQTLGQGPEFLTYFQNEAQLEKSRLLSDRFSAERPKGSFSTLEIQRTEQGDSAMYLCASSPTSGSYEQYFGPGTRLTVT.

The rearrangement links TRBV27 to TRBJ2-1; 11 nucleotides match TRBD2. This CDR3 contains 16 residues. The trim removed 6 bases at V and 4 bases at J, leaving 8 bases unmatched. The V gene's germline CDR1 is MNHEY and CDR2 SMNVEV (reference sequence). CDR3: CASSSILAGAYNEQFF. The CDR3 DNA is TGTGCCAGCAGCTCAATACTAGCGGGGGCTTACAATGAGCAGTTCTTC.

CDR3 bases: TGTGCCAGCAGCCTCGTATCGGGAGGGCACAATGAGCAGTTCTTC. This gives the protein CASSLVSGGHNEQFF. The V and J genes are TRBV27 and TRBJ2-1; TRBD2 matches at 8 bases. This CDR3 has 15 residues. The germline CDR1 and CDR2 sequences are MNHEY and SMNVEV (reference sequence). The V gene end was trimmed by 6 bases and the J gene end by 5 bases; junction bases not matched to a gene: 9.

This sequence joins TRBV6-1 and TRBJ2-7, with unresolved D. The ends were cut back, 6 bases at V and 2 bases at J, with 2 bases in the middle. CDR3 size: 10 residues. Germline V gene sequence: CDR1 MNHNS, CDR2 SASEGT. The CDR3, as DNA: TGTGCCAGCAGAACCTACGAGCAGTACTTC. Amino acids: CASRTYEQYF.

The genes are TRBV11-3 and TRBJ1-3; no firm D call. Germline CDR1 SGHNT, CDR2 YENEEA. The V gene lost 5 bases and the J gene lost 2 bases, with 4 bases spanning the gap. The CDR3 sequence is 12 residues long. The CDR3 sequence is CASSGAGNTIYF. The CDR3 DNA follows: TGTGCCAGCAGCGGGGCTGGAAACACCATATATTTT.

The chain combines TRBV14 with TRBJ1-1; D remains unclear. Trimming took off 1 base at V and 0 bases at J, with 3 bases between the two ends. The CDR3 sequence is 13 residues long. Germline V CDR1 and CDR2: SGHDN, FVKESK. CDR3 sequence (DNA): TGTGCCAGCAGCCAAGTCCTGAACACTGAAGCTTTCTTT. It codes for CASSQVLNTEAFF.

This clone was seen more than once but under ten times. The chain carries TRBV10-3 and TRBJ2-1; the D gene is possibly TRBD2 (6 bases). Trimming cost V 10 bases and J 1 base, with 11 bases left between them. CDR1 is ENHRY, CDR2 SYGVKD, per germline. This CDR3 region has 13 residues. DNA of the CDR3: TGTGCCACCAGGGACTCATCCTACAATGAGCAGTTCTTC. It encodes CATRDSSYNEQFF.

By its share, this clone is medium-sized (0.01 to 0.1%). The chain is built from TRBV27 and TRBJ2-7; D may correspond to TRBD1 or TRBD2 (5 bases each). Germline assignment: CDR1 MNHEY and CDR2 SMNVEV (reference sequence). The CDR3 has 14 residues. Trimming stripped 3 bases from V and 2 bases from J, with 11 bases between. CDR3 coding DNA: TGTGCCAGCAGTTTTCTGGGACCTACCTACGAGCAGTACTTC. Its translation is CASSFLGPTYEQYF.

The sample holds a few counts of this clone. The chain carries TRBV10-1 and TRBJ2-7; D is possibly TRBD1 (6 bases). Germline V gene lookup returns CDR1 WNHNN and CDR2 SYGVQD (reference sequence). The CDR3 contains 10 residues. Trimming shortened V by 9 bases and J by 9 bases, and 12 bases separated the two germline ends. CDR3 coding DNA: TGCGCCAGTCCGGACAGCGGGCAGTACTTC. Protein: CASPDSGQYF.

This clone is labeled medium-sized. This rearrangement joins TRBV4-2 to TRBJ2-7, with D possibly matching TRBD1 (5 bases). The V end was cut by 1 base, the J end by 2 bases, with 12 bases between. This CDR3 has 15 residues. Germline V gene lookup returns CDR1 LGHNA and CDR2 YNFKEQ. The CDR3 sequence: CASSQAPGITYEQYF. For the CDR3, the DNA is TGTGCCAGCAGCCAAGCTCCAGGGATAACCTACGAGCAGTACTTC.